The sequence of this T cell receptor beta chain was determined in a study of blood T cell repertoires in COVID-19. Looked up from germline, CDR1 is MNHEY and CDR2 is SVGAGI. The CDR3 has 13 amino acids. V lost 0 bases to trimming and J lost 9 bases, with 9 bases between them. In its sample, this clone was seen once. Sequenced by immunoSEQ multiplex PCR; TCRdb stores in-frame clones only, minus some. This table holds 150,000 to 200,000 clones, around 85% found once. The source is an older woman with COVID-19, enrolled during active disease. The sequenced material came from peripheral blood. The V gene is TRBV6-5, the J gene TRBJ2-1; D is perhaps TRBD2 (5 bases). This CDR3 is CASSYSRGSEQFF. CDR3 bases: TGTGCCAGCAGTTACTCTCGAGGGTCTGAGCAGTTCTTC.